Sequencing of this TCR beta chain was carried out in a study of CD8 T cells in Susac syndrome. V was pared by 2 bases and J by 7 bases, with 17 bases between. There are 16 residues in the CDR3. CDR1 is LGHDT, CDR2 YNNKEL, per germline (reference sequence). Sequencing of TCR beta covered CD8+ and CD4+ T cells obtained from blood. The authors negatively isolated CD8+ and CD4+ T cells and FACS-enriched TEMRA cells. Random hexamers were used to reverse transcribe the RNA input (roughly 0.5 to 1 ug). TCR beta CDR3 was amplified by immunoSEQ multiplex PCR. This amplification extended across 54 Vbeta and 13 Jbeta segments. TCRdb re-called the immunoSEQ multiplex PCR reads through MiXCR, storing one row per CDR3 protein. This repertoire shows 210,000 or so distinct CDR3 sequences, 80% to 95% found once; its top ten account for 0.1% to 0.15%.

The chain has TRBV3-1 and TRBJ1-4; D perhaps matches TRBD1 (6 bases). The receptor was derived from a human donor with multiple sclerosis. Sequenced: CD8+ T cells from PBMCs. CDR3 residues: CASSQPPGQTREKLFF. The CDR3 DNA reads as TGTGCCAGCAGCCAACCACCGGGACAAACGCGTGAAAAACTGTTTTTT. The variable domain in full, with the rest retrieved from reference TRBV3-1 and TRBJ1-4, is DTAVSQTPKYLVTQMGNDKSIKCEQNLGHDTMYWYKQDSKKFLKIMFSYNNKELIINETVPNRFSPKSPDKAHLNLHINSLELGDSAVYFCASSQPPGQTREKLFFGSGTQLSVL.